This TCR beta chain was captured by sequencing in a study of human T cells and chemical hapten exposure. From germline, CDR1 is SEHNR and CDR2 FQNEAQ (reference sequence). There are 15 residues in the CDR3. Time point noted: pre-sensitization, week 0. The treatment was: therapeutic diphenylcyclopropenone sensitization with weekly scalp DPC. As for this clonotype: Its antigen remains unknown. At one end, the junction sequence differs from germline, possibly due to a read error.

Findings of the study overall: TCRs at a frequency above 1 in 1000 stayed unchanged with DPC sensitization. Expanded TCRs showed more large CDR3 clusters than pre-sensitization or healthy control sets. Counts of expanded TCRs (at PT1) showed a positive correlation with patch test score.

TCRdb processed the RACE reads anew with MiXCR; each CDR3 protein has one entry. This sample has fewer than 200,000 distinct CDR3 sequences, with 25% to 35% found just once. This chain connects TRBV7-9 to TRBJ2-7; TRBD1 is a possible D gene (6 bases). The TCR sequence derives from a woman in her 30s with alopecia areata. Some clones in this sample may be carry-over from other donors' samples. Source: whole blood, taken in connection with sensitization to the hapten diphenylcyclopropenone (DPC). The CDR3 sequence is CASSLDTGPLAGGSF. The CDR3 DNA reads TGTGCCAGCAGCTTAGACACAGGGCCCTTAGCCGGCGGGTCCTTC. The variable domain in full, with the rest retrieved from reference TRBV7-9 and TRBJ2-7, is DTGVSQNPRHKITKRGQNVTFRCDPISEHNRLYWYRQTLGQGPEFLTYFQNEAQLEKSRLLSDRFSAERPKGSFSTLEIQRTEQGDSAMYLCASSLDTGPLAGGSFGPGTRLTVT.